The rows below give T cell receptor beta chains drawn from one sample of a study of blood T cells in healthy people across ages. Each CDR3 protein gets one entry after TCRdb re-called the 5' RACE reads with MiXCR. This sample yields about 970,000 distinct CDR3 sequences, of which about 51% are seen a single time; roughly 23% belongs to the top ten. Sequenced material: blood. All receptors come from an older woman in good health. Both conserved end residues are part of each CDR3. The order of the fields is J gene, clone size, V gene, D gene, CDR3 DNA, CDR3 protein. D genes are given only for firm matches. Not all rows give a size; the values are once, few, many and, for expanded clones, a class.

>TRBJ2-5|.|TRBV5-1|.
TGCGCCAGCAGCTTTGTAGTCACAGCGCAAGAGACCCAGTACTTC
CASSFVVTAQETQYF
>TRBJ2-7|.|TRBV2|TRBD2
TGTGCCAGCAGTGTAGAAGCGGGAGATTCCTACGAGCAGTACTTC
CASSVEAGDSYEQYF
>TRBJ2-7|.|TRBV7-8|TRBD1
TGTGCCAGCAGCTCCCTCAGGGGGCTGAATCAGAACGAGCAGTACTTC
CASSSLRGLNQNEQYF
>TRBJ1-1|few|TRBV6-5|.
TGTGCCAGCAGCACAATCGAAGGACGGATTGAAGCTTTCTTT
CASSTIEGRIEAFF
>TRBJ2-1|few|TRBV29-1|.
TGCAGCGTTGGAGGGCCTGGGGATGAGCAGTTCTTC
CSVGGPGDEQFF
>TRBJ2-5|few|TRBV28|TRBD2
TGTGCCAGCAGTAGTGCGGCTCAGCGGGGAAACCAAGAGACCCAGTACTTC
CASSSAAQRGNQETQYF
>TRBJ1-1|.|TRBV12-3/TRBV12-4|.
TGTGCCAGCAGTGCCCAGATCCTTGGGACTGAAGCTTTCTTT
CASSAQILGTEAFF
>TRBJ2-1|.|TRBV7-2|.
TGTGCCAGCAGCTTAGGGGGCCGACGGTACAATGAGCAGTTCTTC
CASSLGGRRYNEQFF
>TRBJ2-1|few|TRBV29-1|.
TGCAGCGTTGAATACTCACACAATGAGCAGTTCTTC
CSVEYSHNEQFF
>TRBJ2-1|.|TRBV7-6|TRBD2
TGTGCCAGCAGCTCTAGCGGGCCCCCTAGGAATGAGCAGTTCTTC
CASSSSGPPRNEQFF
>TRBJ1-5|few|TRBV3-1|.
TGTGCCAGCAGCCCCATGGACGGGAACAATCAGCCCCAGCATTTT
CASSPMDGNNQPQHF
>TRBJ2-7|.|TRBV7-8|.
TGTGCCAGCAGCTTACTCCCGGAGGGGTTAGGGTACGAGCAGTACTTC
CASSLLPEGLGYEQYF
>TRBJ1-6|.|TRBV28|.
TGTGCCAGCAAAACAGGGTCTGGTTCACCCCTCCACTTT
CASKTGSGSPLHF
>TRBJ2-1|.|TRBV4-1|.
TGCGCCAGCACCCAGACTGAGCGAAACTACAATGAGCAGTTCTTC
CASTQTERNYNEQFF
>TRBJ2-7|.|TRBV4-1|.
TGCGCCAGCAGCCCATCTCGCTCGGGCTACGAGCAGTACTTC
CASSPSRSGYEQYF
>TRBJ2-3|few|TRBV7-9|.
TGTGCCAGCAGCTTAAAGCCAGCGGAACGGGACCGCACAGATACGCAGTATTTT
CASSLKPAERDRTDTQYF
>TRBJ2-7|.|TRBV6-6|.
TGTGCCAGCAGCGGACTCACTCTCCGCGAGCAGTACTTC
CASSGLTLREQYF
>TRBJ2-7|.|TRBV20-1|.
TGCAGTGCTACAATACTGGGCGGGGCGTACAATGAGCAGTACTTC
CSATILGGAYNEQYF